The TCR beta chain described here comes from a study of T cells in Graves' hyperthyroidism and ophthalmopathy. As for this clonotype: Its antigen is still unknown.

Inclusion characteristics of ophthalmopathy patients comprised a Clinical Activity Score of at least 3, a NOSPECS grade of at least 4, and duration under 3 months. Clinical symptoms, serum thyroxine, TRAb, thyroid ultrasound and orbital computed tomography informed diagnoses. Fresh peripheral blood, around 9.3 ml, was the source of the PBMCs. The study's findings and limits: Appearing also in blood were most of the thyroid clonotypes expanded above 0.001.

Amplified TCR beta CDR3 regions came from RNA transcripts. HTBI primers were employed in a first-round RT-PCR of the TCR CDR3. Each CDR3 protein gets one entry after TCRdb re-called the multiplex PCR reads with MiXCR. Of 450,000 to 650,000 distinct CDR3 sequences listed, 14% are singletons. Sequencing used blood. The clonotype originates from a woman younger than 35 with Graves' ophthalmopathy.

CDR3 in amino acids: CASSLGGYRVGTEAFF. CDR3 coding DNA: TGTGCCAGCAGTCTGGGAGGGTATCGCGTTGGCACTGAAGCTTTCTTT. The rearrangement joins TRBV6-1 to TRBJ1-1, with D unresolved. V was clipped by 5 bases and J by 4 bases, with 20 bases between them. This CDR3 has 16 residues. Germline values: CDR1 MNHNS, CDR2 SASEGT.